Reported below is one T cell receptor (beta chain). The data were obtained in a study of technical replicates of blood from a few donors. Using immunoSEQ multiplex PCR, the repertoire was profiled, and TCRdb retains in-frame clones only, with some absent. This sample has approximately 10,000 clones, with under 95% found just once. CDR1 and CDR2 from the germline V gene are GTSNPN and SVGIG (reference sequence). The CDR3 is made up of 14 amino acids. V was pared by 0 bases and J by 1 base, with 8 bases between. The chain uses TRBV30 and TRBJ2-3; D is undetermined. This TCR was recovered from a human donor in good health. Sequences were obtained from PBMCs. CDR3 in amino acids: CAWSVRRGTDTQYF. The CDR3 DNA follows: TGTGCCTGGAGTGTAAGACGGGGCACAGATACGCAGTATTTT.